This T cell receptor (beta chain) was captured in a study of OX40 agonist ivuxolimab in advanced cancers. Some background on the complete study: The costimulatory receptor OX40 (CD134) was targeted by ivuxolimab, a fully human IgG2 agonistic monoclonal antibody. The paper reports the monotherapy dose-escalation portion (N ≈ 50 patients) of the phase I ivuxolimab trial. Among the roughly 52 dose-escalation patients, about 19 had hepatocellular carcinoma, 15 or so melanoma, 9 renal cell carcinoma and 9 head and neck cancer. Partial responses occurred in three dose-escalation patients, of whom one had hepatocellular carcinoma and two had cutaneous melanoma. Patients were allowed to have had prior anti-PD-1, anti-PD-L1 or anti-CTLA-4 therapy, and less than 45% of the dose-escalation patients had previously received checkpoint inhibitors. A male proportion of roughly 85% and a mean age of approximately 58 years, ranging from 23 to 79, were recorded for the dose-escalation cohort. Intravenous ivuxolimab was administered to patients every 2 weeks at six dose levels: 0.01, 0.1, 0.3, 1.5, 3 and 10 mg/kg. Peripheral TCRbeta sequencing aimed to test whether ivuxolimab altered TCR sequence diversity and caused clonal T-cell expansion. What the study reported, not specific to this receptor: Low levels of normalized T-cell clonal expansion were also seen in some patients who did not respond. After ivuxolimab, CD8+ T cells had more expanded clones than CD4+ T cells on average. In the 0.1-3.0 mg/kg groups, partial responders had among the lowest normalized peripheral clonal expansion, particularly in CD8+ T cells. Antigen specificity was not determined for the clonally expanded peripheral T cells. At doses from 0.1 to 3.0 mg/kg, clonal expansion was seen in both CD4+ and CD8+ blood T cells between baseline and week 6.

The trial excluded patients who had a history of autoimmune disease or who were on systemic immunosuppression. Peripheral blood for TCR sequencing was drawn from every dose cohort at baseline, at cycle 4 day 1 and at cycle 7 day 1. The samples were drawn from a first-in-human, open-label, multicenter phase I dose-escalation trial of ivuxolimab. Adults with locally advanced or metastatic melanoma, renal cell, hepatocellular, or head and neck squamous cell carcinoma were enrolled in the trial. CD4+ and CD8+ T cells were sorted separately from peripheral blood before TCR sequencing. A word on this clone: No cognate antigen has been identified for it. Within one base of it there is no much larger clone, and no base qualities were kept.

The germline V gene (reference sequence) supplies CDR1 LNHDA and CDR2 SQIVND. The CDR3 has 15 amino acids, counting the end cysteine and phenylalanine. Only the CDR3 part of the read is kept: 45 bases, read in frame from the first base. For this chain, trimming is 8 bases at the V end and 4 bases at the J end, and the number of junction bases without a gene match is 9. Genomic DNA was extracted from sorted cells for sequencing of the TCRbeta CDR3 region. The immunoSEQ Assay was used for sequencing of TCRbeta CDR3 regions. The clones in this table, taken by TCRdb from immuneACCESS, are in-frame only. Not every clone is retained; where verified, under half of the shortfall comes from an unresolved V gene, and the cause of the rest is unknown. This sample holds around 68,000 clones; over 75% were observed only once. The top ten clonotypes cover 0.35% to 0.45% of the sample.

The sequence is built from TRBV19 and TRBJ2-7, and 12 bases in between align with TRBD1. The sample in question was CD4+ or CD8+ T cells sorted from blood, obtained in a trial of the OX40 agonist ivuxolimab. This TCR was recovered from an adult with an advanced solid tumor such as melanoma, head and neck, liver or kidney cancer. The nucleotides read TGTGCCAGTCAGGGGGGACAGGGGGCGAGTTACGAGCAGTACTTC. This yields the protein CASQGGQGASYEQYF.